The entry that follows covers one TCR beta chain sequence. The sample comes from a study of response to subunit inactivated influenza vaccine. TCRdb independently ran MiXCR on the RT-PCR reads; one entry per CDR3 protein. The data show around 850,000 distinct CDR3 sequences, 15% to 20% seen once. Trimming took 6 bases from V and 2 from J, leaving 11 bases between them. CDR3 length: 13 residues. The germline V gene encodes CDR1 MNHEY and CDR2 SVGEGT. The rearrangement uses TRBV6-2 or TRBV6-3 and TRBJ2-7; D uncertain. This TCR derives from a man aged 50-60 years who received an inactivated influenza vaccine. The sample consisted of PBMCs from blood, taken about 5 days after vaccination. CDR3 region: CASRRSTTYEQYF. The CDR3 DNA sequence: TGTGCCAGCAGAAGGAGTACTACCTACGAGCAGTACTTC.